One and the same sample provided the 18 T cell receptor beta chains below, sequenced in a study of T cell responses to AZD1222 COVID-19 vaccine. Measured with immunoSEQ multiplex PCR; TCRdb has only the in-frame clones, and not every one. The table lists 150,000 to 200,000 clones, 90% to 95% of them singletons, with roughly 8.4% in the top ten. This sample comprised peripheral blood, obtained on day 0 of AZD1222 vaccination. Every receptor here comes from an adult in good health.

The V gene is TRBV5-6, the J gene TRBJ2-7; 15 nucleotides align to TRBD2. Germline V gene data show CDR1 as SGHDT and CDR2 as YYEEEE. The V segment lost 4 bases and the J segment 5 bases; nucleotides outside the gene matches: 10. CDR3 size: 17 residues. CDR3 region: CASSRPGLAGGGHEQYF. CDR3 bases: TGTGCCAGCAGCAGGCCGGGACTAGCGGGAGGCGGCCACGAGCAGTACTTC.

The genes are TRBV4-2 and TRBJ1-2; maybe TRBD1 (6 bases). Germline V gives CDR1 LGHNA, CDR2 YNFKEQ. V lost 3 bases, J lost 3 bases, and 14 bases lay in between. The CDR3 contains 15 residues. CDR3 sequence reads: CASSQLRGGDYGYTF. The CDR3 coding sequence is TGTGCCAGCAGCCAGTTAAGGGGGGGTGACTATGGCTACACCTTC.

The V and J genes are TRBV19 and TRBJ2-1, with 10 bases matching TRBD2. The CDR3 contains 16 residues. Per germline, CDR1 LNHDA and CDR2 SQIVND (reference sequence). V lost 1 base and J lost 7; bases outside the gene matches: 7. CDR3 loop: CASSIARSGRANEQFF. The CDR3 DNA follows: TGTGCCAGTAGTATAGCGAGGAGCGGGAGGGCGAATGAGCAGTTCTTC.

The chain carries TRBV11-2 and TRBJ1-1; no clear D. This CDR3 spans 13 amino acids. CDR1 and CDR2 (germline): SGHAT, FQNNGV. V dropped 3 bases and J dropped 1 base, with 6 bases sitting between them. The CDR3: CASSFGRNTEAFF. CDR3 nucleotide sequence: TGTGCCAGCAGCTTCGGCAGGAACACTGAAGCTTTCTTT.

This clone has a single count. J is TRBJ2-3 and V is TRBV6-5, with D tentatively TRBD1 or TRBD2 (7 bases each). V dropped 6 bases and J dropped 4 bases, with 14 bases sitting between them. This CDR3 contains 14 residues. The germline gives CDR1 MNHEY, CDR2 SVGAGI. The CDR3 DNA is TGTGCCAGCAGCAGGGGGGGAAACGCAGATACGCAGTATTTT. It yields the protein CASSRGGNADTQYF.

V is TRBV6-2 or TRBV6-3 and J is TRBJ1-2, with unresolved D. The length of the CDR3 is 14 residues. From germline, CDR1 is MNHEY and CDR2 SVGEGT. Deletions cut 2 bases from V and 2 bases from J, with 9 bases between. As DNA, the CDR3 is TGTGCCAGCAGTTACGGCACAGACAACTATGGCTACACCTTC. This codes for CASSYGTDNYGYTF.

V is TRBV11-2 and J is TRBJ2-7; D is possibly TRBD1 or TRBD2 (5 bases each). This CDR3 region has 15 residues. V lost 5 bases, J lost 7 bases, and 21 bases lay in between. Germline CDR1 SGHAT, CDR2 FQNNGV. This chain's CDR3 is CASSLFPGAAFEQYF. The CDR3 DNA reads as TGTGCCAGCAGCCTATTCCCCGGGGCTGCTTTTGAGCAGTACTTC.

CDR3 coding DNA: TGTGCCAGCAGTTACCCCCAAGCGGGAGCAGGAGAGCAGTACTTC. It specifies CASSYPQAGAGEQYF. The chain has TRBV6-6 and TRBJ2-7; TRBD2 matches at 8 bases. The CDR3 consists of 15 residues. V dropped 2 bases and J dropped 7; count of bases not matched to a gene: 10. CDR1 is MNHNY and CDR2 is SVGAGI in the germline V gene (reference sequence).

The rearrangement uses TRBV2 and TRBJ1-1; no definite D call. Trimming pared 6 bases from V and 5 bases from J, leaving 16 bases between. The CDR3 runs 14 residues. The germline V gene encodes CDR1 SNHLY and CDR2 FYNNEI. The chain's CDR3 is CASRSRTDQTEAFF. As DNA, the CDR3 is TGTGCCAGCAGGTCCAGGACGGACCAGACTGAAGCTTTCTTT.

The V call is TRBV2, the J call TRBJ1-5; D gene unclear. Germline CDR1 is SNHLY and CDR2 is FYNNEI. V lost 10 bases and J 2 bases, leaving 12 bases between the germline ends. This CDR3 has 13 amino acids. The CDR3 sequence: CATAGRGNQPQHF. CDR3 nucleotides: TGTGCCACCGCCGGAAGGGGCAATCAGCCCCAGCATTTT.

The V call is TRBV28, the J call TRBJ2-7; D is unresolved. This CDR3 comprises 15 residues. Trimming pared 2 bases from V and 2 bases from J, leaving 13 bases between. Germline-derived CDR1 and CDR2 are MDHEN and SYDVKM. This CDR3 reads CASSLNLGITYEQYF. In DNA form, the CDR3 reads TGTGCCAGCAGTTTAAATCTTGGAATCACCTACGAGCAGTACTTC.

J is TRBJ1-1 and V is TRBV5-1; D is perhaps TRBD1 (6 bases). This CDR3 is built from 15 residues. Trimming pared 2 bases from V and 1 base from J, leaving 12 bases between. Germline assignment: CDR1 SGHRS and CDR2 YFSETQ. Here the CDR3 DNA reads TGCGCCAGCAGCTTACGGGGGGCCGGGAACACTGAAGCTTTCTTT. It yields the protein CASSLRGAGNTEAFF. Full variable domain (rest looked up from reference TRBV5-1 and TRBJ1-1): KAGVTQTPRYLIKTRGQQVTLSCSPISGHRSVSWYQQTPGQGLQFLFEYFSETQRNKGNFPGRFSGRQFSNSRSEMNVSTLELGDSALYLCASSLRGAGNTEAFFGQGTRLTVV.

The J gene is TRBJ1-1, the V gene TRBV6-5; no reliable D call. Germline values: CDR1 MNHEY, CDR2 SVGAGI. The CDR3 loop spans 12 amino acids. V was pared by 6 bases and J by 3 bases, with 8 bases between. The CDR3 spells CASSDRYTEAFF. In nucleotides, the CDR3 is TGTGCCAGCAGCGACCGGTACACTGAAGCTTTCTTT.

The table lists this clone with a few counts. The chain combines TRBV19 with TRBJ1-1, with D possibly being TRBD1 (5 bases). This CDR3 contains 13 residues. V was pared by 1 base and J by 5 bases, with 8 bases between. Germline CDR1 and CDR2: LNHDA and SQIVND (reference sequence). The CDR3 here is CASSIAKGTEAFF. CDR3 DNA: TGTGCCAGTAGTATAGCGAAGGGGACTGAAGCTTTCTTT.

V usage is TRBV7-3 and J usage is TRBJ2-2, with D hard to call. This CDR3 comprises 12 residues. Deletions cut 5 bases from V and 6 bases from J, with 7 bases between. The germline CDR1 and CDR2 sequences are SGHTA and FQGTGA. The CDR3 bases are TGTGCCAGCAGCCCAGTTGCCGGGGAGCTGTTTTTT. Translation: CASSPVAGELFF.

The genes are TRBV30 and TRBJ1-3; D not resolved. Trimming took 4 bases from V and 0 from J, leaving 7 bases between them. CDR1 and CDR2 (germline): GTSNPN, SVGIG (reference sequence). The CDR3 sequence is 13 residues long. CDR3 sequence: CAWMMSSGNTIYF. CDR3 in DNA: TGTGCCTGGATGATGAGCTCTGGAAACACCATATATTTT.

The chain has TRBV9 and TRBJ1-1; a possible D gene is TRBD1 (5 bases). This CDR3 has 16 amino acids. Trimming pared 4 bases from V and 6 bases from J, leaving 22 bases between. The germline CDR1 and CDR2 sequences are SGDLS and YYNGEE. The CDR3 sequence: CASSPTYDSGQAEAFF. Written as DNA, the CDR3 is TGTGCCAGCAGCCCCACCTACGACAGCGGGCAAGCTGAAGCTTTCTTT.

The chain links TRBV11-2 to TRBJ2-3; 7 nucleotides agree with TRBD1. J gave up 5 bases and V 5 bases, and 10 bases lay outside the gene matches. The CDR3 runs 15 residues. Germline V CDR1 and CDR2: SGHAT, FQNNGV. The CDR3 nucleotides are TGTGCCAGCAGCCCCGAAGGGACAGTTGGAGATACGCAGTATTTT. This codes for CASSPEGTVGDTQYF.